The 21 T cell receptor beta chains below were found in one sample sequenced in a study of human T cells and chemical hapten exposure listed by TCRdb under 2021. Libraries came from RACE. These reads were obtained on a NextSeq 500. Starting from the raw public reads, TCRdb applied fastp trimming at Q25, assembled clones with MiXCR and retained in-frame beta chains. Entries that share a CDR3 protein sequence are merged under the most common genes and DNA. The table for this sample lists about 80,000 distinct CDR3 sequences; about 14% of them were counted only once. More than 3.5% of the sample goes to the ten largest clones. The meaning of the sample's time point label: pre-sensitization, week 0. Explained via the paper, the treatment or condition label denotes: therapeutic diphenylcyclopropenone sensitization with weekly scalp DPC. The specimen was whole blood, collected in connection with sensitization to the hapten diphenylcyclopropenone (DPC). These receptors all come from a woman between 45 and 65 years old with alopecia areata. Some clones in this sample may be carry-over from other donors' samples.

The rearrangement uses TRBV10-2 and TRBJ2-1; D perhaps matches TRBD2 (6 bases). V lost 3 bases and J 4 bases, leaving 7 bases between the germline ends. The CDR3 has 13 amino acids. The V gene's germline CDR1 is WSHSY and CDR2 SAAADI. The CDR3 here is CASSELAYNEQFF. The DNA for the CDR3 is TGCGCCAGCAGTGAACTAGCATACAATGAGCAGTTCTTC.

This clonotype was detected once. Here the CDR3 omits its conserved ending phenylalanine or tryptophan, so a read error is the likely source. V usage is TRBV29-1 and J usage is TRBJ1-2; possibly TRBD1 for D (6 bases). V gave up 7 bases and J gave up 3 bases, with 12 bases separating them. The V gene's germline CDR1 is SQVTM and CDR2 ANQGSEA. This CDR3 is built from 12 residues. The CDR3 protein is CSASQGDYGYTL. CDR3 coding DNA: TGCAGCGCCTCACAGGGAGACTATGGCTACACCCTC.

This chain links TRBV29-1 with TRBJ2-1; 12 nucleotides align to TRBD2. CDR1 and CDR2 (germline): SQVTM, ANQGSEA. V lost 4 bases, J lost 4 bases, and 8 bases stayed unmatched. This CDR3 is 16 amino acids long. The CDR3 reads CSVVRLAGVGYNEQFF. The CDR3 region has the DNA TGCAGCGTTGTCCGACTAGCGGGAGTGGGATACAATGAGCAGTTCTTC.

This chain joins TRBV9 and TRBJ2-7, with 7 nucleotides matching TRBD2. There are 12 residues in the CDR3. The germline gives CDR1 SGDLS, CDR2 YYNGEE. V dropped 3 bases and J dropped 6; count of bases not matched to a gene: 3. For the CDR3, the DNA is TGTGCCAGCAGCGAGGGGAGGGGCGAGCAGTACTTC. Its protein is CASSEGRGEQYF.

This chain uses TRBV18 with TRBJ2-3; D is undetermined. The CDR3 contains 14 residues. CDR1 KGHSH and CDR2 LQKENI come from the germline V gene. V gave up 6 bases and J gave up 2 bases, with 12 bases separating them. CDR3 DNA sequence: TGTGCCAGCTCCGACGGCGTAAACACAGATACGCAGTATTTT. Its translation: CASSDGVNTDTQYF.

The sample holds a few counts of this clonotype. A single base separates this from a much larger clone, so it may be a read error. The CDR3 protein is CASSRQGYTGELFF. CDR3 sequence (DNA): TGTGCCAGCAGCCGACAGGGGTACACCGGGGAGCTGTTTTTT. This chain joins TRBV14 and TRBJ2-2; 8 bases align to TRBD1. This CDR3 contains 14 residues. V was clipped by 4 bases and J by 3 bases; unmatched bases: 1. The germline gives CDR1 SGHDN, CDR2 FVKESK.

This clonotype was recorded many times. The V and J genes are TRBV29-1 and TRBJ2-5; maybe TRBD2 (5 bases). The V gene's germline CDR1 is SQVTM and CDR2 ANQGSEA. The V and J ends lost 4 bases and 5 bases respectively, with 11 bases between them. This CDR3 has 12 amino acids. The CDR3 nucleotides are TGCAGCGTTGTAAGCGGCCCGGAGACCCAGTACTTC. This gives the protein CSVVSGPETQYF.

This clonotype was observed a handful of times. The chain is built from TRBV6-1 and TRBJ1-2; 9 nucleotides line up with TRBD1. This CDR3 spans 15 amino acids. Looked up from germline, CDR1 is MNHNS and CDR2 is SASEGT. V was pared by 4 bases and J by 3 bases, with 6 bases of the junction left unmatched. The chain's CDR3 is CASSADRTGDYGYTF. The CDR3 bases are TGTGCCAGCAGTGCGGACCGGACAGGGGACTATGGCTACACCTTC.

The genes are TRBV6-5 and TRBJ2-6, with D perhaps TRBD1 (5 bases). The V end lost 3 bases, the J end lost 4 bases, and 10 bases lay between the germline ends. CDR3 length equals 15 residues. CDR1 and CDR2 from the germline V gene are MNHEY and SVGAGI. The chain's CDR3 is CASSYGALGANVLTF. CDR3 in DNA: TGTGCCAGCAGTTATGGGGCTCTGGGGGCCAACGTCCTGACTTTC.

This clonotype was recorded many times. CDR3 loop: CASSLTPGRYEQYF. As DNA, the CDR3 is TGTGCCAGCAGCTTAACTCCCGGACGATACGAGCAGTACTTC. The chain links TRBV7-2 to TRBJ2-7; D is ambiguous. The V and J ends lost 2 bases and 4 bases respectively, with 12 bases between them. The CDR3 runs to 14 residues. The germline V gene encodes CDR1 SGHTA and CDR2 FQGNSA. Drawing the rest from reference TRBV7-2 and TRBJ2-7, the complete variable domain is GAGVSQSPSNKVTEKGKDVELRCDPISGHTALYWYRQSLGQGLEFLIYFQGNSAPDKSGLPSDRFSAERTGGSVSTLTIQRTQQEDSAVYLCASSLTPGRYEQYFGPGTRLTVT.

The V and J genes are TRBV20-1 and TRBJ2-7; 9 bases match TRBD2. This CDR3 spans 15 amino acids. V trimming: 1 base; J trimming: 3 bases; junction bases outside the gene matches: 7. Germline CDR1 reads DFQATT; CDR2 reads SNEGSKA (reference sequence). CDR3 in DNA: TGCAGTGCTAGAGTGCGGCTAGCGGGAAACTACGAGCAGTACTTC. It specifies CSARVRLAGNYEQYF.

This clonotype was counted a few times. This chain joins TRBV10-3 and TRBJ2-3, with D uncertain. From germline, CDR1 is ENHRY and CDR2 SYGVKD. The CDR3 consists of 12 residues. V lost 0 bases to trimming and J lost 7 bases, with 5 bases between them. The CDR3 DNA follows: TGTGCCATCAGTGAGTCGAGGAATACGCAGTATTTT. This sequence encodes CAISESRNTQYF.

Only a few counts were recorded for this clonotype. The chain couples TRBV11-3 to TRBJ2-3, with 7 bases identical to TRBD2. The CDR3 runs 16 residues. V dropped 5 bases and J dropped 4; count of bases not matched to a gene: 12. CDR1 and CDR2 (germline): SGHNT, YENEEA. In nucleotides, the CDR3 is TGTGCCAGCAGCCGATTTAGCGGGTCATCCTCAGATACGCAGTATTTT. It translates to CASSRFSGSSSDTQYF.

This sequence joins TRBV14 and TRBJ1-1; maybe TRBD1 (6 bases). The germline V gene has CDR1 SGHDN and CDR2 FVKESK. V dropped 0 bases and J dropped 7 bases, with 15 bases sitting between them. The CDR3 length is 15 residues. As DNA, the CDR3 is TGTGCCAGCAGCCAAGAGTCCAGGACAGCCCGTGAAGCTTTCTTT. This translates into CASSQESRTAREAFF.

The CDR3 spells CASSLGHAGYEQYF. Written as DNA, the CDR3 is TGCGCCAGCAGCTTAGGACACGCAGGCTACGAGCAGTACTTC. This sequence joins TRBV5-1 and TRBJ2-7; perhaps TRBD1 as D (5 bases). Germline assignment: CDR1 SGHRS and CDR2 YFSETQ. The V and J ends lost 2 bases and 3 bases respectively, with 12 bases between them. The CDR3 runs 14 residues.

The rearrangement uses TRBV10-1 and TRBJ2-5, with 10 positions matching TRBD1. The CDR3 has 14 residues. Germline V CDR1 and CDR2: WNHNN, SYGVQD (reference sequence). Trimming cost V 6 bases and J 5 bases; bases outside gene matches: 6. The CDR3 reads CASSLDRGHETQYF. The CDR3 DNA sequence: TGCGCCAGCAGCCTTGACAGGGGGCATGAGACCCAGTACTTC.

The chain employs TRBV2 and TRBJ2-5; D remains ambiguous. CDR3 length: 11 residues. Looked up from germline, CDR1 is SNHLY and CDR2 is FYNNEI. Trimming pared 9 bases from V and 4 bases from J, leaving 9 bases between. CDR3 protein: CASTISETQYF. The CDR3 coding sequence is TGTGCCAGTACCATATCAGAGACCCAGTACTTC.

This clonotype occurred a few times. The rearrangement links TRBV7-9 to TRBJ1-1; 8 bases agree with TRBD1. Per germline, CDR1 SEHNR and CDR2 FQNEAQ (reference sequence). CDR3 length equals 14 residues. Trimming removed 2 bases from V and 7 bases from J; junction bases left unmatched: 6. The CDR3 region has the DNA TGTGCCAGCAGCTTATCACAACAGGGGGGTGAAGCTTTCTTT. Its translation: CASSLSQQGGEAFF.

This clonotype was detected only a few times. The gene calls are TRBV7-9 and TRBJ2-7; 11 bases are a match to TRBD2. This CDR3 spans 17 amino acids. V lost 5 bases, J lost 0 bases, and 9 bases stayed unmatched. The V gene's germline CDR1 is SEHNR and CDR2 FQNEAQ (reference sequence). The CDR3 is CASSPGGSGRASYEQYF. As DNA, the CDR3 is TGTGCCAGCAGCCCGGGGGGTAGCGGGAGGGCCTCCTACGAGCAGTACTTC. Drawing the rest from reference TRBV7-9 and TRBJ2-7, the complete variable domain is DTGVSQNPRHKITKRGQNVTFRCDPISEHNRLYWYRQTLGQGPEFLTYFQNEAQLEKSRLLSDRFSAERPKGSFSTLEIQRTEQGDSAMYLCASSPGGSGRASYEQYFGPGTRLTVT.

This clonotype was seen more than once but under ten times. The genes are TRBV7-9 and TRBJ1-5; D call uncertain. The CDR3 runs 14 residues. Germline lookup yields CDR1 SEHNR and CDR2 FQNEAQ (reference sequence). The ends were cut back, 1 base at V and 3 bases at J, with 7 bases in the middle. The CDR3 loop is CASSLDGFNQPQHF. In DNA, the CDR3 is TGTGCCAGCAGCTTAGATGGTTTCAATCAGCCCCAGCATTTT.

The CDR3 coding sequence is TGTGCCAGCAGTTTAGGAAGCAGGGGGAGCAACGAGCAGTACTTC. Translated, it gives CASSLGSRGSNEQYF. The gene calls are TRBV12-3 or TRBV12-4 and TRBJ2-7, with 7 bases that match TRBD1. After removal of 1 base from V and 5 bases from J, the junction contained 8 bases not matched to a gene. The CDR3 has 15 amino acids.